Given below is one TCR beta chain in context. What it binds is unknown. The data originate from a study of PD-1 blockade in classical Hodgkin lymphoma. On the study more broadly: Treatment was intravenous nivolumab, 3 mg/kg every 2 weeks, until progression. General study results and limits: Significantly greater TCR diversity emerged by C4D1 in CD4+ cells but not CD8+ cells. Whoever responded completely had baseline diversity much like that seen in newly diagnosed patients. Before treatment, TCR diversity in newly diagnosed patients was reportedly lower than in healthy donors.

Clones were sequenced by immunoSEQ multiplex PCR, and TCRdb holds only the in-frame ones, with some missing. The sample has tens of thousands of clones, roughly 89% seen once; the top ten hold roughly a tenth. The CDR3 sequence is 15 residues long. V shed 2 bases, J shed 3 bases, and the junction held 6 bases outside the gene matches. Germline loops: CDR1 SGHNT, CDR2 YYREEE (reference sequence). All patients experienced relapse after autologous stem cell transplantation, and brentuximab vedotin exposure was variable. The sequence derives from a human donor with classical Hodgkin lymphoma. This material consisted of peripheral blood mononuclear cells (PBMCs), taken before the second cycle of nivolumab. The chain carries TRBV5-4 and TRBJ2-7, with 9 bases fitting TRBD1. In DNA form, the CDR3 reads TGTGCCAGCAGCTTAACGGGACAGGGTGTCTACGAGCAGTACTTC. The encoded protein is CASSLTGQGVYEQYF.